This T cell receptor (beta chain) was recorded in a study of blood T cell repertoires in COVID-19. The overall study: Researchers got acute and convalescent COVID-19 samples from the United States, Italy and Spain. PBMCs, B-cell-depleted T cells, or T cells were the source of the cDNA or gDNA that made up the material.

Patients in Seattle were enrolled during active infection, then followed longitudinally. Study processing details: Nucleated cell number was recorded as an estimate derived from reference gene primer amplification. Clones were sequenced by immunoSEQ multiplex PCR, and TCRdb holds only the in-frame ones, with some missing. The D gene and trimming were derived from the DNA, and the V and J assignments and clone size from that table. This sample has about 360,000 clones, with 80% to 90% found just once. This CDR3 contains 13 residues. Per the germline V gene, CDR1 is LNHDA and CDR2 is SQIVND (reference sequence). The V gene end was trimmed by 10 bases and the J gene end by 5 bases; junction bases not matched to a gene: 7.

The J gene is TRBJ2-5, the V gene TRBV19; 10 nucleotides match TRBD1. Sequenced sample: peripheral blood. This receptor was identified in an older woman with COVID-19, enrolled during active disease. In DNA form, the CDR3 reads TGTGCCACCTCGACAGGGGGCTTTGAGACCCAGTACTTC. Its translation is CATSTGGFETQYF.